Sequencing of this T cell receptor beta chain was carried out in a study of cytomegalovirus exposure and HLA in healthy donors. Study-level information: An early data release held around 80 million unique TCRs from HLA-typed donors. Points from the study as a whole: An apparent linkage of common viral pathogens to several of the most significant clusters emerged in a later analysis.

Notes on this clone: Its matching antigen is unknown.

CDR1 and CDR2 (germline): KGHSH, LQKENI. Trimming took 3 bases from V and 4 from J; bases not matched to a gene: 6. The CDR3 totals 15 residues. The PCR used 60 Vbeta and 13 Jbeta primers. TCRdb's copy holds only in-frame clones and misses some; the assay was immunoSEQ multiplex PCR. The table lists over 100,000 clones. Whereas donors were nominally healthy upon sampling, unrecorded immune exposures were probable. The material sequenced was PBMCs. The origin of this receptor is a young man in good health and CMV-seronegative. The chain combines TRBV18 with TRBJ1-1; TRBD1 matches 9 bases. CDR3 sequence (DNA): TGTGCCAGCTCACCCGGGACAGGGATTGGCACTGAAGCTTTCTTT. Amino acids: CASSPGTGIGTEAFF. Full variable domain (remainder filled in from reference TRBV18 and TRBJ1-1): NAGVMQNPRHLVRRRGQEARLRCSPMKGHSHVYWYRQLPEEGLKFMVYLQKENIIDESGMPKERFSAEFPKEGPSILRIQQVVRGDSAAYFCASSPGTGIGTEAFFGQGTRLTVV.